The sequence of this T cell receptor beta chain was determined in a study of cytomegalovirus exposure and HLA in healthy donors. About this clone: No antigen is known for it.

The PCR employed 60 Vbeta primers together with 13 Jbeta primers. Repertoires were generated with immunoSEQ multiplex PCR, while TCRdb's copy carries only in-frame clones and drops some. The sample features approximately 96,000 clones, with 5.5% in its top ten. The CDR3 runs to 17 residues. Deletions cut 4 bases from V and 0 bases from J, with 13 bases between. Germline V gives CDR1 SGHAT, CDR2 FQDESV (reference sequence). General study results and limits: Researchers reported in a later analysis that common viral pathogens appeared linked to several top clusters. Later work found most CMV-associated TCR beta chains apparently HLA-restricted. TCR association rates varied by HLA locus in a later analysis, with DRB1 highest and HLA-C lowest. It was reported that the classifier diagnosed cytomegalovirus status with high specificity and sensitivity in both the original and validation cohorts.

Sequenced material: PBMCs. The TCR originated in a girl aged 5 to 17 in good health and CMV-seropositive. The chain combines TRBV11-1 with TRBJ1-6; D is possibly TRBD1 (5 bases). CDR3 loop: CASSSKTATSYNSPLHF. The CDR3 bases are TGTGCCAGCAGCTCCAAGACAGCTACCTCCTATAATTCACCCCTCCACTTT.